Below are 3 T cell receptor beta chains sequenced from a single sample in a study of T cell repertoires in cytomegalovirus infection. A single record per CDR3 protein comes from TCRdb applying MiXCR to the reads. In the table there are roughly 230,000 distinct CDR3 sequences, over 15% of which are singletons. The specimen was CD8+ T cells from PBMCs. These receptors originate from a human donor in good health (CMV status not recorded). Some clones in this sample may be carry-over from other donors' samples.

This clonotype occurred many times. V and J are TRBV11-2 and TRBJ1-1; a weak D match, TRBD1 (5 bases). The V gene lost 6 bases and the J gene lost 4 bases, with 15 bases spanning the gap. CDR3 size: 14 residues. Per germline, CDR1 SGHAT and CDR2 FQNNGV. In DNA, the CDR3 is TGTGCCAGCAGGAAAGCGGGGGAGGGCACTGAAGCTTTCTTT. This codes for CASRKAGEGTEAFF.

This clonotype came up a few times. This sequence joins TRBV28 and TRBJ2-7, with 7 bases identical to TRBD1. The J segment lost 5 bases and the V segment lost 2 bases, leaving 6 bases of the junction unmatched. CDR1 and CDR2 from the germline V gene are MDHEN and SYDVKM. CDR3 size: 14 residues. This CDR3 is CASSLPGTDNEQYF. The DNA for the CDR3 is TGTGCCAGCAGTTTACCCGGGACAGACAACGAGCAGTACTTC. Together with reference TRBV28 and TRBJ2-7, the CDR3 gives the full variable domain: DVKVTQSSRYLVKRTGEKVFLECVQDMDHENMFWYRQDPGLGLRLIYFSYDVKMKEKGDIPEGYSVSREKKERFSLILESASTNQTSMYLCASSLPGTDNEQYFGPGTRLTVT.

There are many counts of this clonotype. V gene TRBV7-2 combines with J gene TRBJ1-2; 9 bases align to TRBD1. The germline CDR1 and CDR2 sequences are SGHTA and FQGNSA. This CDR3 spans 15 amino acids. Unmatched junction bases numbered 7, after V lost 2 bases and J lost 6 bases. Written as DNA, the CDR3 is TGTGCCAGCAGCTTATATCCCAGGACAGGGGATGGCTACACCTTC. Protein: CASSLYPRTGDGYTF. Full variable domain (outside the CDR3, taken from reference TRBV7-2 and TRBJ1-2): GAGVSQSPSNKVTEKGKDVELRCDPISGHTALYWYRQSLGQGLEFLIYFQGNSAPDKSGLPSDRFSAERTGGSVSTLTIQRTQQEDSAVYLCASSLYPRTGDGYTFGSGTRLTVV.